This T cell receptor (beta chain) was identified in a study of OX40 agonist ivuxolimab in advanced cancers. About the full investigation: The costimulatory receptor OX40 (CD134) was targeted by ivuxolimab, a fully human IgG2 agonistic monoclonal antibody. Intravenous ivuxolimab was administered to patients every 2 weeks at six dose levels: 0.01, 0.1, 0.3, 1.5, 3 and 10 mg/kg. Of the approximately 54 patients in dose escalation, about 20 had hepatocellular carcinoma, about 15 had melanoma, 9 had renal cell carcinoma and 9 had head and neck cancer. A male proportion of almost 85% and a mean age of 60 years, ranging from about 23 to 79, were recorded for the dose-escalation cohort. Prior anti-PD-1, anti-PD-L1 or anti-CTLA-4 therapy was permitted, and checkpoint inhibitors had been received by about 44% of dose-escalation patients. Partial responses were achieved by three dose-escalation patients, of whom one had hepatocellular carcinoma and two had cutaneous melanoma. The purpose of peripheral TCRbeta sequencing was to test whether ivuxolimab changed TCR sequence diversity and led to clonal T-cell expansion. The paper reports the monotherapy dose-escalation portion (N of about 50 patients) of the phase I ivuxolimab trial.

The trial excluded patients who had a history of autoimmune disease or who were on systemic immunosuppression. Peripheral blood for TCR sequencing was collected from all dose cohorts at baseline, on cycle 4 day 1, and on cycle 7 day 1. Samples came from an open-label, multicenter, first-in-human phase I dose-escalation trial of ivuxolimab. Adults with locally advanced or metastatic head and neck squamous cell, hepatocellular, melanoma or renal cell carcinoma were enrolled in the trial. CD4+ and CD8+ T cells were sorted separately from peripheral blood before TCR sequencing. About this clone: Its antigen remains unidentified. No base quality information exists; no much larger clone differs at one position.

On the study overall, not on this receptor specifically: In the 0.1-3.0 mg/kg groups, partial responders were among the patients with the lowest normalized peripheral clonal expansion, particularly in CD8+ T cells. The antigen specificity of the peripheral T cells that underwent clonal expansion was not determined. After ivuxolimab, CD8+ T cells had more expanded clones than CD4+ T cells on average. At doses from 0.1 to 3.0 mg/kg, clonal expansion was seen in both CD4+ and CD8+ blood T cells between baseline and week 6. Low levels of normalized T-cell clonal expansion were also seen in some patients who did not respond.

V and J are trimmed by 0 bases and 1 base, and the gene matches miss 2 bases of the junction. Taken from the germline V gene, the CDR1 and CDR2 loops are SGHRS and YFSETQ. The CDR3 spans 16 residues, from the cysteine through the phenylalanine. The kept DNA is CDR3 alone, 48 bases in frame from the first base. To sequence the TCRbeta CDR3 region, genomic DNA was isolated from the sorted cells. The immunoSEQ Assay was used for sequencing of TCRbeta CDR3 regions. TCRdb's version of the immuneACCESS table is confined to in-frame rearrangements and falls short of the full clone set. An unresolved V gene accounts for under half of the shortfall where checked; the remainder is of unknown origin. This sample has approximately 70,000 clones in its table, and 82% of those were observed once. The top ten hold roughly 6.8% of the sample.

In this chain, TRBV5-1 is recombined with TRBJ1-3; 9 bases in between match TRBD1. Sequenced here: CD4+ or CD8+ T cells sorted from blood, sampled in a trial of the OX40 agonist ivuxolimab. The TCR sequence derives from an adult with an advanced solid tumor such as melanoma, head and neck, liver or kidney cancer. The bases read TGCGCCAGCAGCTTGGCCGGGACAGGGTCTGGAAACACCATATATTTT. Its translation reads: CASSLAGTGSGNTIYF.